This T cell receptor beta chain was sequenced during a study of molecular identifiers for immune sequencing clone quantification. A remark on this clonotype: The junction differs from germline at one of its ends, possibly a read error.

Sequencing libraries of naive CD8 cells derived from around 20,000 to 1,000,000 sorted cells with 10%, 30% or 50% RNA. Sorting was used to obtain naive CD8 T cells (CD8+CD4-CCR7+CD45RA+). MiXCR, applied by TCRdb to the PCR reads, yields one record per CDR3 protein. Of around 460,000 distinct CDR3 sequences listed, about a quarter are singletons. This CDR3 comprises 15 residues. Germline lookup yields CDR1 MDHEN and CDR2 SYDVKM. The source of this sequence is a human donor in good health. Some libraries in this study had Jurkat cell RNA spiked in. The genes are TRBV28 and TRBJ2-3, with D tentatively TRBD2 (7 bases). The sequenced sample consisted of naive CD8+ T cells from blood, with Jurkat cell RNA spiked in. The subset denotes: FACS-sorted CD8+CD4-CCR7+CD45RA+ naive T cells. DNA for the CDR3: TGTGCCAGCAGCGCGCGAGGGAGGGACACAGATACGCTGTATTTT. Protein product: CASSARGRDTDTLYF.